This is a list of T cell receptor beta chains from one sample in a study of Tregs in tolerant kidney transplant recipients. Assay used: immunoSEQ multiplex PCR; TCRdb lists only in-frame clones, some missing. The data contain roughly 120,000 clones, around nine tenths of them singletons. Specimen: CD4+ T cells from blood. The receptors here all came from a human donor in good health. CDR3s include the opening cysteine and the closing phenylalanine or tryptophan. D genes are given only for firm matches. Clone size is shown for a subset of rows, as once, few, many or a class of expanded clone.

cdr3_nt: TGCAGTGGGACGTACCAAGAGACCCAGTACTTC; cdr3_aa: CSGTYQETQYF; j_call: TRBJ2-5; clone_size: .; d_call: .; v_call: TRBV20-1
cdr3_nt: TGTGCCAGCAATGAACAGGGGGCGGATACGCAGTATTTT; cdr3_aa: CASNEQGADTQYF; j_call: TRBJ2-3; clone_size: .; d_call: TRBD1; v_call: TRBV28
cdr3_nt: TGTGCCAGCAGCGTAGGATCAGGGAATTCCTACAATGAGCAGTTCTTC; cdr3_aa: CASSVGSGNSYNEQFF; j_call: TRBJ2-1; clone_size: .; d_call: .; v_call: TRBV9
cdr3_nt: TGTGCCAGCAGCTTCAGGGATAGGCCTACAGATACGCAGTATTTT; cdr3_aa: CASSFRDRPTDTQYF; j_call: TRBJ2-3; clone_size: .; d_call: .; v_call: TRBV7-2
cdr3_nt: TGCGCCAGCAGCCGCGGGTTACAACAGGGGGCCGGGGAAAAACTGTTTTTT; cdr3_aa: CASSRGLQQGAGEKLFF; j_call: TRBJ1-4; clone_size: .; d_call: TRBD1; v_call: TRBV5-1
cdr3_nt: TGTGCCAGTCAGGGAGGGGGCACAGATACGCAGTATTTT; cdr3_aa: CASQGGGTDTQYF; j_call: TRBJ2-3; clone_size: .; d_call: TRBD2; v_call: TRBV19
cdr3_nt: TGTGCCAGCAGTGACTCATCGGGTAGGACGGATGTATCCTACAATGAGCAGTTCTTC; cdr3_aa: CASSDSSGRTDVSYNEQFF; j_call: TRBJ2-1; clone_size: .; d_call: .; v_call: TRBV6-4
cdr3_nt: TGTGCCAGTAGTCGTCAACCAAACTCCTACGAGCAGTACTTC; cdr3_aa: CASSRQPNSYEQYF; j_call: TRBJ2-7; clone_size: .; d_call: .; v_call: TRBV19
cdr3_nt: TGTGCCAGTAGTAGGATTCTTAACACCGGGGAGCTGTTTTTT; cdr3_aa: CASSRILNTGELFF; j_call: TRBJ2-2; clone_size: .; d_call: .; v_call: TRBV19
cdr3_nt: TGCGCCAGCAGCATCGACAGGGTCAGTGGAGAAAAACTGTTTTTT; cdr3_aa: CASSIDRVSGEKLFF; j_call: TRBJ1-4; clone_size: .; d_call: TRBD1; v_call: TRBV5-1
cdr3_nt: TGTGCCAGCAGCTCGAACGACCTCTACGAGCAGTACTTC; cdr3_aa: CASSSNDLYEQYF; j_call: TRBJ2-7; clone_size: .; d_call: .; v_call: TRBV7-4
cdr3_nt: TGTGCCACCAGCAGGGACATAAGAGGGGGGCGAGCCGGGCCCCAGCATTTT; cdr3_aa: CATSRDIRGGRAGPQHF; j_call: TRBJ1-5; clone_size: once; d_call: .; v_call: TRBV15
cdr3_nt: TGTGCCAGCAGCAGAGGACAGGGATCCTACGAGCAGTACTTC; cdr3_aa: CASSRGQGSYEQYF; j_call: TRBJ2-7; clone_size: .; d_call: TRBD1; v_call: TRBV13
cdr3_nt: TGTGCCAGCAACCAGGGGGCGCCGAACACTGAAGCTTTCTTT; cdr3_aa: CASNQGAPNTEAFF; j_call: TRBJ1-1; clone_size: .; d_call: .; v_call: TRBV21-1
cdr3_nt: TGCAGCAGCTTTGGCTACAATGAGCAGTTCTTC; cdr3_aa: CSSFGYNEQFF; j_call: TRBJ2-1; clone_size: .; d_call: .; v_call: TRBV20-1
cdr3_nt: TGTGCCAGCAGCGTAGTTTCTAGCGGGAGGAGTGCAGATACGCAGTATTTT; cdr3_aa: CASSVVSSGRSADTQYF; j_call: TRBJ2-3; clone_size: .; d_call: TRBD2; v_call: TRBV9
cdr3_nt: TGTGCCAGCTCACCCTCCCAGACAAGCTCCTATTCTGGGGCCAACGTCCTGACTTTC; cdr3_aa: CASSPSQTSSYSGANVLTF; j_call: TRBJ2-6; clone_size: .; d_call: .; v_call: TRBV18
cdr3_nt: TGCGCCAGCAGCTACGGGACAGGAGGATACCAAGAGACCCAGTACTTC; cdr3_aa: CASSYGTGGYQETQYF; j_call: TRBJ2-5; clone_size: .; d_call: TRBD1; v_call: TRBV5-1
cdr3_nt: TGTGCCAGCAGCCCCCGGGGGGCTGGCTACGAGCAGTACTTC; cdr3_aa: CASSPRGAGYEQYF; j_call: TRBJ2-7; clone_size: .; d_call: .; v_call: TRBV11-2
cdr3_nt: TGTGCCAGCTCACCGACAGGATACAATGAGCAGTTCTTC; cdr3_aa: CASSPTGYNEQFF; j_call: TRBJ2-1; clone_size: once; d_call: .; v_call: TRBV18
cdr3_nt: TGTGCCAGCAGTTTTAACACCGGGGAGCTGTTTTTT; cdr3_aa: CASSFNTGELFF; j_call: TRBJ2-2; clone_size: .; d_call: .; v_call: TRBV27
cdr3_nt: TGTGCCAGCATCCTAGCGGGTAGCACAGATACGCAGTATTTT; cdr3_aa: CASILAGSTDTQYF; j_call: TRBJ2-3; clone_size: .; d_call: TRBD2; v_call: TRBV6-6
cdr3_nt: TGTGCCAGCAGCTTAGTCGGCAGGGTTGGCACAGATACGCAGTATTTT; cdr3_aa: CASSLVGRVGTDTQYF; j_call: TRBJ2-3; clone_size: .; d_call: .; v_call: TRBV7-9
cdr3_nt: TGCGCCAGCAGCCAAGTTCCGCCGTCCTTTAGCGGGAGTTCCTACAATGAGCAGTTCTTC; cdr3_aa: CASSQVPPSFSGSSYNEQFF; j_call: TRBJ2-1; clone_size: few; d_call: TRBD2; v_call: TRBV4-1
cdr3_nt: TGTGCCAGCGGCTCATCGGGACAGGGGGCCTATGGCTACACCTTC; cdr3_aa: CASGSSGQGAYGYTF; j_call: TRBJ1-2; clone_size: .; d_call: TRBD1; v_call: TRBV2
cdr3_nt: TGCGCCAGCAGCCCTAGTCTCCTCAGGGGCCTCGGGGAGTACTTC; cdr3_aa: CASSPSLLRGLGEYF; j_call: TRBJ2-7; clone_size: .; d_call: .; v_call: TRBV5-1
cdr3_nt: TGTGCCAGCAGTTACGAGGACAGGGGTGACTATGGCTACACCTTC; cdr3_aa: CASSYEDRGDYGYTF; j_call: TRBJ1-2; clone_size: .; d_call: TRBD1; v_call: TRBV6-5
cdr3_nt: TGTGCCAGCAGCTGGGGGCAGGGATCGGGGACTGAAGCTTTCTTT; cdr3_aa: CASSWGQGSGTEAFF; j_call: TRBJ1-1; clone_size: once; d_call: .; v_call: TRBV7-9
cdr3_nt: TGTGCCAGTAGTATAGGGCACAGCTACAATGAGCAGTTCTTC; cdr3_aa: CASSIGHSYNEQFF; j_call: TRBJ2-1; clone_size: .; d_call: .; v_call: TRBV19
cdr3_nt: TGTGCCAGCAGTCTTACTACCGGCACGGCTTTCTTT; cdr3_aa: CASSLTTGTAFF; j_call: TRBJ1-1; clone_size: .; d_call: .; v_call: TRBV13
cdr3_nt: TGTGCCAGCATGGACAGGACAAACACCGGGGAGCTGTTTTTT; cdr3_aa: CASMDRTNTGELFF; j_call: TRBJ2-2; clone_size: .; d_call: TRBD1; v_call: TRBV11-2
cdr3_nt: TGTGCCAGCAGCGCCAGACAGGGGGACGGAGAGACCCAGTACTTC; cdr3_aa: CASSARQGDGETQYF; j_call: TRBJ2-5; clone_size: .; d_call: TRBD1; v_call: TRBV11-2